Included here is one TCR beta chain sequence, with context. This receptor's antigen is unknown. Per-base quality was not reported, and no clone a single base away is much larger than it. From V the trimming removes 11 bases and from J it removes 0 bases, while the gene matches leave 4 bases of the junction unaccounted for. Inclusive of the bounding cysteine and phenylalanine, the CDR3 is 14 residues long. Just CDR3 DNA is preserved here, 42 bases in frame from base 1. The germline V gene encodes CDR1 ENHRY and CDR2 SYGVKD. The TCR beta CDR3 regions were amplified from RNA transcripts. A first-round RT-PCR of the TCR CDR3 used the HTBI primer set with the Qiagen OneStep RT-PCR kit. A second multiplex PCR round built the libraries, followed by size selection and purification. The libraries were sequenced on an Illumina HiSeq2000 using paired-end 100 bp reads. Turning to the authors' computational methods: SOAPnuke was used to process the raw data, removing reads that contained adapters or uncalled bases, had a mean Phred below 15, or lacked an exact match to the constant primer or identifier. High-quality paired reads were merged using COPE v1.2.5, and each unique nucleotide sequence was defined as a clonotype. Clonotypes were aligned to IMGT TRBV, TRBD and TRBJ reference segments using MiTCR v1.1. Analysis was restricted to V-J combinations with a frequency above 0.0001, which covered roughly 99% of repertoires. A TCS score was defined as the ratio of F50 (clonal expansion) to E x V (chaos), with BLOSUM62-based TCRdist applied between CDR3 peptides within each V-J. Welch's t-statistics and random forest reduced around 520 V-J features to some 14, which were used in a naive Bayes classifier (R e1071). TCRdb ran its own pipeline on the public reads, namely fastp trimming at Q25 and MiXCR clone calling, and kept in-frame beta chains. Identical CDR3 protein sequences are pooled into one entry, listed with their most common genes and DNA. The V and J calls were determined by TCRdb, not by the authors. A total of approximately 560,000 distinct CDR3 sequences appear in this sample, around 42% of them only once. In total, the top ten clones hold 8.2% of the sample.

The data derive from a study of T cells in Graves' hyperthyroidism and ophthalmopathy (dated by TCRdb to about 2019). About the full investigation: TCR V-J signatures able to tell the groups apart were searched for in a discovery cohort of more than 90 patients, of whom more than 40 had Graves' ophthalmopathy and 57 had stable Graves' hyperthyroidism. Prospective prediction of ophthalmopathy was tested in an independent validation cohort of 18 to 20 hyperthyroidism patients and some 17 patients who later progressed to ophthalmopathy. The approximately 98 discovery patients were randomly divided into training and test sets at a 7:3 ratio. In addition, the study compared T-cell repertoires in thyroid tissue and in blood from several Graves' hyperthyroidism patients. Following sampling, methimazole starting at 30 mg daily was given to hyperthyroidism patients, and high-dose intravenous methylprednisolone was given to ophthalmopathy patients. The paper reports TCR Vbeta CDR3 sequencing of 140 or so peripheral blood samples: under 45 ophthalmopathy, some 80 hyperthyroidism and 17 progressor patients.

Stable Graves' hyperthyroidism was defined as no progression to ophthalmopathy during 18 months of follow-up. Hyperthyroidism patients were newly diagnosed, with disease duration under 2 months, and aged 18 to 65 years. Any patient with an uncontrolled infection, another autoimmune disease, pregnancy or lactation was excluded. Clinical symptoms, serum thyroxine and TRAb, thyroid ultrasound, and orbital computed tomography formed the basis for the diagnoses. Trizol reagent was used to extract total RNA, and RNA quality was then checked on an Agilent 2100 Bioanalyzer. On the study overall, not on this receptor specifically: In validation, the model predicted progression to ophthalmopathy with just under 71% sensitivity and around 72% specificity, a median of approximately 6.7 months before onset. Sample size was not statistically predetermined, and blinding of investigators to group allocation was not performed. Most expanded thyroid clonotypes (frequency above 0.001) were also detected in blood, a finding suggesting that blood repertoires may reflect thyroid immune responses. A model built on a 13 V-J signature distinguished ophthalmopathy from stable hyperthyroidism, reaching roughly 88% sensitivity and about 81% specificity in cross-validation and 80%/75% in testing.

The sequence is built from TRBV10-3 and TRBJ1-5, with 10 central nucleotides matching TRBD1. Sequencing used peripheral blood or thyroid tissue (not recorded which). The clonotype originates from a woman aged 18-29 years with Graves' hyperthyroidism. Donor details come from another sample of the same person, matched by shared clones. The DNA sequence is given as TGTGCCGGACGGACAGGGGGTAGCAATCAGCCCCAGCATTTT. Its protein product is CAGRTGGSNQPQHF.